This section outlines one T cell receptor beta chain sequence together with its context. This sample was taken from a study of naive and memory T cell subsets. Trimming took 0 bases from V and 1 from J, leaving 9 bases between them. There are 15 residues in the CDR3. CDR1 MNHNY and CDR2 SVGAGI come from the germline V gene (reference sequence). TCR cDNA received a 3' ligated oligonucleotide that carried a UMI. Ligated cDNA underwent four rounds of PCR with nested alpha and beta constant region primers and SP2. TCRdb used MiXCR to reprocess the 5' RACE reads, holding one entry per CDR3 protein. The data show tens of thousands of distinct CDR3 sequences, 4.7% seen once.

The gene calls are TRBV6-6 and TRBJ1-2; a weak D match, TRBD1 (6 bases). The TCR originated in a female donor in good health. The CDR3 sequence: CASSYSGQFNYGYTF. Here the CDR3 DNA reads TGTGCCAGCAGTTACTCTGGACAGTTTAACTATGGCTACACCTTC.